This entry lists 10 T cell receptor beta chains sequenced from one sample in a study of T cells in Graves' hyperthyroidism and ophthalmopathy (dated by TCRdb to between 2017 and 2020). The library relied on multiplex PCR. Reads for this sample came from an Illumina HiSeq 2000. Amplification of TCR beta CDR3 regions was carried out from RNA transcripts. A first-round RT-PCR of the TCR CDR3 used the HTBI primer set with the Qiagen OneStep RT-PCR kit. TCRdb itself trimmed the public reads at Q25 with fastp, ran MiXCR and retained productive beta chains. Merged by CDR3 protein, the rows form single entries marked with the most common genes and DNA. This sample holds over 700,000 distinct CDR3 sequences; about a third were observed only once. Around 32% of the sample is taken by the ten largest. The sample taken for sequencing was blood. The receptors were sampled from a woman in her thirties or forties with Graves' hyperthyroidism.

In its sample, this clonotype was seen a few times. The V gene is TRBV24-1, the J gene TRBJ1-3, with D possibly matching TRBD1 (5 bases). The V gene lost 8 bases and the J gene lost 1 base, with 8 bases spanning the gap. The CDR3 is 13 amino acids. From germline, CDR1 is KGHDR and CDR2 SFDVKD. The CDR3 loop reads CATTEGSGNTIYF. DNA of the CDR3: TGTGCCACCACCGAGGGGTCTGGAAACACCATATATTTT.

Note on this clonotype: An end of the junction does not agree with germline; a read error may underlie this. V is TRBV29-1 and J is TRBJ2-2, with D perhaps TRBD1 (6 bases). The CDR3 loop spans 15 amino acids. CDR1 is SQVTM and CDR2 is ANQGSEA in the germline V gene. The CDR3 reads CSVRDGTSNTGKLVF. CDR3 nucleotides: TGCAGCGTACGAGACGGGACATCGAACACCGGGAAGCTGGTTTTT.

This clonotype was detected only a few times. The genes are TRBV28 and TRBJ2-7; D is possibly TRBD1 (5 bases). The CDR3 sequence is 14 residues long. CDR1 and CDR2 from the germline V gene are MDHEN and SYDVKM. V lost 4 bases and J 7 bases, leaving 17 bases between the germline ends. CDR3 residues: CASSYIAGSGEQYF. CDR3 DNA: TGTGCCAGCAGTTATATTGCAGGGTCGGGTGAGCAGTACTTC.

This clonotype came up a few times. This chain links TRBV2 with TRBJ2-7; D may be TRBD1 (5 bases). V lost 8 bases, J lost 3 bases, and 14 bases lay in between. The CDR3 runs to 13 residues. CDR1 and CDR2 (germline): SNHLY, FYNNEI. In nucleotides, the CDR3 is TGTGCCAGCGCCGCAGGGCTTCTCTACGAGCAGTACTTC. Protein product: CASAAGLLYEQYF.

This clonotype was found a few times. The chain is built from TRBV7-2 and TRBJ1-2; weak D call: TRBD1 (5 bases). The V end was cut by 0 bases, the J end by 2 bases, with 16 bases between. The CDR3 is 17 residues long. Germline CDR1 is SGHTA and CDR2 is FQGNSA. CDR3 nucleotide sequence: TGTGCCAGCAGCTTAGCGGCCAGGGCGGAGGGGAACTATGGCTACACCTTC. Its protein is CASSLAARAEGNYGYTF. Supplemented by reference TRBV7-2 and TRBJ1-2, the full variable domain reads GAGVSQSPSNKVTEKGKDVELRCDPISGHTALYWYRQSLGQGLEFLIYFQGNSAPDKSGLPSDRFSAERTGGSVSTLTIQRTQQEDSAVYLCASSLAARAEGNYGYTFGSGTRLTVV.

This clonotype has a handful of counts. The chain recombines TRBV28 with TRBJ2-5; TRBD1 is a possible D gene (6 bases). Per the germline V gene, CDR1 is MDHEN and CDR2 is SYDVKM. This CDR3 spans 12 amino acids. Trimming took 11 bases from V and 2 from J, leaving 12 bases between them. In DNA form, the CDR3 reads TGTGCCCTCGGGACACAGCAAGAGACCCAGTACTTC. It is translated as CALGTQQETQYF.

This sequence joins TRBV4-3 and TRBJ2-2, with 8 bases lining up with TRBD1. This CDR3 has 14 residues. Germline loops: CDR1 LGHNA, CDR2 YSLEER. J lost 7 bases, V lost 2 bases, and 3 bases had no gene match. Written as DNA, the CDR3 is TGCGCCAGCAGCCAAACAGGGGGTAACGGGGAGCTGTTTTTT. Translating gives CASSQTGGNGELFF.

This chain connects TRBV6-6 to TRBJ2-7; D is undetermined. The CDR3 is made up of 15 amino acids. Trimming stripped 0 bases from V and 0 bases from J, with 9 bases between. CDR1 is MNHNY, CDR2 SVGAGI, per germline (reference sequence). The CDR3: CASSYSIGSSYEQYF. DNA of the CDR3: TGTGCCAGCAGTTACTCGATCGGCAGCTCCTACGAGCAGTACTTC.

This chain connects TRBV6-2 or TRBV6-3 to TRBJ2-7; D call uncertain. The CDR3 runs 15 residues. Trimming left V 6 bases short and J 6 bases short, with 21 bases between. Germline V lookup: CDR1 MNHEY, CDR2 SVGEGT. The CDR3 region has the DNA TGTGCCAGCAGCTTCCTCTTGGGCGGCACTGGCGAGCAGTACTTC. Translation: CASSFLLGGTGEQYF.

The V call is TRBV7-9, the J call TRBJ1-1; D is uncertain. V dropped 1 base and J dropped 0 bases, with 15 bases sitting between them. The length of the CDR3 is 17 residues. The germline CDR1 and CDR2 sequences are SEHNR and FQNEAQ (reference sequence). The CDR3 loop is CASSLEVWEHVNTEAFF. In nucleotides, the CDR3 is TGTGCCAGCAGCTTAGAGGTGTGGGAACACGTGAACACTGAAGCTTTCTTT.